The entry that follows covers one TCR beta chain sequence. The antigen remains undetermined. The CDR3 has 15 amino acids. Germline lookup yields CDR1 LNHDA and CDR2 SQIVND (reference sequence). V trimming: 4 bases; J trimming: 2 bases; junction bases outside the gene matches: 2. Expressed TCRB transcripts were sequenced because the isolated RNA had all been reverse transcribed beforehand. Repertoires were generated with immunoSEQ multiplex PCR, while TCRdb's copy carries only in-frame clones and drops some. The sample lists about 360,000 clones; over 10% were seen once. These data come from a study of beta chain features in type 1 diabetes. Broader study findings: Across all four CD4+ subsets, people with type 1 diabetes showed modestly shorter TCRB CDR3s.

The V gene is TRBV19, the J gene TRBJ2-5; 12 nucleotides align to TRBD2. The clonotype was recovered from a man between 18 and 35 years old in good health. Sample: naive CD4+ T cells from blood. CDR3 coding DNA: TGTGCCAGTAGTACAGGGACTAGCGGGCAAGAGACCCAGTACTTC. It codes for CASSTGTSGQETQYF.